This T cell receptor (beta chain) originates from a study of T cell responses to AZD1222 COVID-19 vaccine. Whole-study results and caveats: White British donors predominated, females outnumbered males, and clonal diversity was possibly underestimated. CD4 TCRs covered the whole spike, strongest at regions 160-218 and 743-854. Repertoires were obtained only post-peak T cell response. Seropositivity was recorded at baseline in only 6 or 7 AZD1222 recipients.

Of note for this clone: No antigen is known for it.

The germline CDR1 and CDR2 sequences are SGHDT and YYEEEE. V lost 9 bases, J lost 1 base, and 5 bases stayed unmatched. The CDR3 is made up of 13 amino acids. Sequencing used immunoSEQ multiplex PCR; TCRdb keeps in-frame clones, though not all of them. The sample comprises 87,000 or so clones, 85% to 90% of which are singletons, and 8% to 9.5% rests with the top ten. The specimen was peripheral blood, collected on day 0 of AZD1222 vaccination. This sequence was found in an adult in good health. V usage is TRBV5-6 and J usage is TRBJ2-3, with TRBD2 matching 7 bases. The CDR3 region has the DNA TGTGCCACCGGGGGGACCCGCACAGATACGCAGTATTTT. Protein: CATGGTRTDTQYF.